This entry concerns a single T cell receptor (beta chain). No antigen is known for it. This sample is part of a study of vaccination and CD4 T cells after COVID-19. Study-level information: Cells were stimulated with overlapping spike peptides from SARS-CoV-2, HCoV-NL63, HCoV-OC43 and HCoV-229E.

Sequenced with the Oncomine TCR Beta short-read assay was DNA taken from cultured CD4+ T cells. The genomic DNA was obtained from cultured CD4+ T cells by extraction with the QIAamp micro DNA kit. TCRdb ran MiXCR on the PCR reads and lists one entry per CDR3 protein. The data show some 9,500 distinct CDR3 sequences, around 37% seen once. Looked up from germline, CDR1 is MNHNS and CDR2 is SASEGT. CDR3 size: 16 residues. The J segment lost 5 bases and the V segment lost 6 bases, leaving 15 bases of the junction unmatched. Sample treatment: roughly 11-day PBMC culture with coronavirus spike peptide pools or control peptides (ViraFEST assay). Study-level findings and limits: Reactive clonotype counts went from median roughly 20 after infection to 30 to 45 after vaccination, nonsignificantly.

Sequencing was performed on CD4+ T cells from blood, cultured in vitro. The gene calls are TRBV6-1 and TRBJ1-1, with TRBD1 identical over 7 bases. The TCR comes from a human donor who had recovered from COVID-19. This CDR3 reads CASSDGTRQGVTEAFF. In nucleotides, the CDR3 is TGTGCCAGCAGCGATGGGACTCGACAGGGTGTGACTGAAGCTTTCTTT.